These 16 T cell receptor beta chains originate from one sample sequenced in a study of blood T cell repertoires in COVID-19. Assay used: immunoSEQ multiplex PCR; TCRdb lists only in-frame clones, some missing. In the table there are about 330,000 clones, around 92% of which are singletons. The sequenced sample was peripheral blood. The receptors come from a man between 18 and 35 years old who had recovered from COVID-19.

This clone was seen once. The J gene is TRBJ2-1, the V gene TRBV7-3; 12 positions match TRBD2. Germline CDR1 is SGHTA and CDR2 is FQGTGA. The CDR3 spans 15 residues. Unmatched junction bases numbered 7, after V lost 5 bases and J lost 8 bases. CDR3 amino acids: CASSRTSGRMDEQFF. The CDR3 DNA sequence: TGTGCCAGCAGCCGTACTAGCGGGAGGATGGATGAGCAGTTCTTC.

This clone was seen once. CDR3 residues: CASSVGHINEKLFF. DNA of the CDR3: TGTGCCAGCAGCGTAGGGCACATTAATGAAAAACTGTTTTTT. The rearrangement uses TRBV9 and TRBJ1-4; unclear D gene. V was clipped by 0 bases and J by 4 bases, with 7 bases between them. This CDR3 contains 14 residues. CDR1 and CDR2 from the germline V gene are SGDLS and YYNGEE. Drawing the rest from reference TRBV9 and TRBJ1-4, the complete variable domain is DSGVTQTPKHLITATGQRVTLRCSPRSGDLSVYWYQQSLDQGLQFLIQYYNGEERAKGNILERFSAQQFPDLHSELNLSSLELGDSALYFCASSVGHINEKLFFGSGTQLSVL.

The V call is TRBV18, the J call TRBJ1-5; D is uncertain. The ends were cut back, 6 bases at V and 4 bases at J, with 16 bases in the middle. Per germline, CDR1 KGHSH and CDR2 LQKENI. This CDR3 comprises 15 residues. This CDR3 reads CASSLGVQRNQPQHF. The CDR3 nucleotides are TGTGCCAGCTCCCTCGGGGTACAGCGAAATCAGCCCCAGCATTTT.

This chain links TRBV13 with TRBJ1-4, with a possible D match to TRBD1 (5 bases). Trimming took 2 bases from V and 0 from J, leaving 7 bases between them. Germline values: CDR1 PRHDT, CDR2 FYEKMQ (reference sequence). CDR3 length: 15 residues. The CDR3 bases are TGTGCCAGCAGCTTAAGACAGCCAACTAATGAAAAACTGTTTTTT. Its protein product is CASSLRQPTNEKLFF.

This clone was recorded only once. This chain connects TRBV14 to TRBJ1-2, with a tentative D call TRBD1 (6 bases). Germline values: CDR1 SGHDN, CDR2 FVKESK. The ends were cut back, 2 bases at V and 6 bases at J, with 22 bases in the middle. This CDR3 is 17 amino acids long. CDR3 amino acids: CASSQLGPTGTGDGYTF. CDR3 DNA sequence: TGTGCCAGCAGCCAATTGGGCCCGACAGGAACGGGCGATGGCTACACCTTC.

V gene TRBV18 combines with J gene TRBJ1-2; possibly TRBD1 for D (5 bases). The CDR3 extends over 15 amino acids. The germline V and J ends were trimmed by 2 bases and 6 bases, with 16 bases remaining between them. CDR1 is KGHSH and CDR2 is LQKENI in the germline V gene. This CDR3 is CASSPAAGITNGYTF. DNA for the CDR3: TGTGCCAGCTCACCAGCGGCAGGGATAACCAATGGCTACACCTTC.

The chain links TRBV24-1 to TRBJ2-1, with a possible D match to TRBD1 (6 bases). The V end lost 4 bases, the J end lost 0 bases, and 12 bases lay between the germline ends. This CDR3 has 16 amino acids. Germline CDR1 and CDR2: KGHDR and SFDVKD. The CDR3 region is CATSDQTGSSYNEQFF. The CDR3 nucleotides are TGTGCCACCAGTGACCAAACAGGGAGCTCCTACAATGAGCAGTTCTTC.

V and J are TRBV15 and TRBJ2-1; tentatively, D is TRBD1 (8 bases). The V and J ends lost 1 base and 6 bases respectively, with 16 bases between them. Germline CDR1 LNHNV, CDR2 YYDKDF (reference sequence). CDR3 length: 16 residues. The CDR3 region is CATSRGGTGGGNEQFF. CDR3 bases: TGTGCCACCAGCAGAGGTGGTACAGGGGGGGGCAATGAGCAGTTCTTC.

This chain connects TRBV9 to TRBJ2-2; D not certain. The germline CDR1 and CDR2 sequences are SGDLS and YYNGEE. This CDR3 region has 12 residues. Between the trimmed V and J ends, which lost 4 bases and 4 bases, there was a span of 5 bases. CDR3 DNA sequence: TGTGCCAGCAGCCCGTCCACCGGGGAGCTGTTTTTT. This sequence encodes CASSPSTGELFF.

V is TRBV9 and J is TRBJ1-2; 7 positions match TRBD1. Unmatched junction bases numbered 3, after V lost 1 base and J lost 6 bases. CDR1 is SGDLS and CDR2 is YYNGEE in the germline V gene. This CDR3 comprises 13 residues. The CDR3 DNA follows: TGTGCCAGCAGCGTACAGGGGGAGAATGGCTACACCTTC. This encodes CASSVQGENGYTF.

In this sample, this clone turned up once. The V gene is TRBV24-1, the J gene TRBJ2-3; 13 bases fit TRBD2. This CDR3 comprises 16 residues. CDR1 KGHDR and CDR2 SFDVKD come from the germline V gene. Trimming took 6 bases from V and 2 from J; bases not matched to a gene: 4. The CDR3 coding sequence is TGTGCCACCAGTCGGGGACTAGCGGGAAACACAGATACGCAGTATTTT. Residues: CATSRGLAGNTDTQYF.

The chain carries TRBV27 and TRBJ2-1, with 11 positions matching TRBD2. Germline loops: CDR1 MNHEY, CDR2 SMNVEV (reference sequence). The junction had 6 bases not matched to a gene; V was cut back by 5 bases and J by 9 bases. There are 14 residues in the CDR3. In DNA, the CDR3 is TGTGCCAGCAGTCTGGGGACTAGCGGCAGTGAGCAGTTCTTC. Encoded protein: CASSLGTSGSEQFF.

The chain links TRBV14 to TRBJ1-2; tentatively, D is TRBD1 (5 bases). Germline V gene sequence: CDR1 SGHDN, CDR2 FVKESK. With 2 bases removed from V and 6 bases from J, the gap between germline ends came to 16 bases. CDR3 length: 15 amino acids. CDR3 sequence reads: CASSQTGRRSNGYTF. The CDR3, as DNA: TGTGCCAGCAGCCAAACAGGACGGCGGTCGAATGGCTACACCTTC.

The V call is TRBV6-5, the J call TRBJ2-7, with 7 bases fitting TRBD1. V shed 8 bases and J 4 bases; nucleotides not matched to a gene: 8. The CDR3 is 13 residues long. CDR1 and CDR2 (germline): MNHEY, SVGAGI. CDR3 sequence: CASWSRGQYEQYF. The CDR3 DNA is TGTGCCAGCTGGTCCAGGGGACAGTACGAGCAGTACTTC.

The chain is built from TRBV19 and TRBJ1-5, with TRBD1 matching over 7 bases. This CDR3 is 15 amino acids long. J lost 0 bases, V lost 6 bases, and 5 bases had no gene match. CDR1 is LNHDA, CDR2 SQIVND, per germline (reference sequence). CDR3: CASRPQGYSNQPQHF. In DNA, the CDR3 is TGTGCCAGTAGACCACAGGGGTATAGCAATCAGCCCCAGCATTTT.

This clone has just a few counts. This rearrangement joins TRBV7-9 to TRBJ1-5; a possible D gene is TRBD1 (5 bases). The germline V gene encodes CDR1 SEHNR and CDR2 FQNEAQ (reference sequence). Trimming took off 5 bases at V and 5 bases at J, with 13 bases between the two ends. The CDR3 is made up of 14 amino acids. The DNA of the CDR3 is TGTGCCAGCAGCCGGACATTTCAAGATCAGCCCCAGCATTTT. This encodes CASSRTFQDQPQHF.